This T cell receptor (beta chain) was retrieved from a study of blood T cell repertoires in COVID-19. How the authors handled the data: It was from reference gene primer amplification that nucleated cell counts were estimated. Sequencing was performed with immunoSEQ multiplex PCR; in TCRdb, only in-frame clones are kept and a portion is missing. D and trimming were read from the DNA, whereas the V and J calls and clone size are those reported in that table. The sample yields fewer than 300,000 clones, 65% to 90% seen once. This CDR3 has 17 amino acids. Germline values: CDR1 SGHNT, CDR2 YENEEA. V lost 8 bases, J lost 0 bases, and 17 bases lay in between.

The chain links TRBV11-3 to TRBJ2-6, with D possibly being TRBD1 (6 bases). The clonotype comes from a human donor in a cohort sampled during active COVID-19. Material for sequencing was peripheral blood. The DNA for the CDR3 is TGTGCCAGCTTGACTTCACAGGGTTCCTCTGGGGCCAACGTCCTGACTTTC. This gives the protein CASLTSQGSSGANVLTF.